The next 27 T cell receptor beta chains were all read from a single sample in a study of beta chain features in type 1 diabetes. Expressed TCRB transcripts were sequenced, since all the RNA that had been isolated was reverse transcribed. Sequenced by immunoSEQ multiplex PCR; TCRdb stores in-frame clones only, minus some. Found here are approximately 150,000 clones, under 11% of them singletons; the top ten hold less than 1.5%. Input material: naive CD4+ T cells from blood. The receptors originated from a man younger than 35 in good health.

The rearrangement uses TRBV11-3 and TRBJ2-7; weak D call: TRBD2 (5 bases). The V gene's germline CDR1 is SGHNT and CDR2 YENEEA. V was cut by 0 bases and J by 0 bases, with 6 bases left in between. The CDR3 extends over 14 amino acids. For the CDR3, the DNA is TGTGCCAGCAGCTTAGACGCGGGCTCCTACGAGCAGTACTTC. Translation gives CASSLDAGSYEQYF.

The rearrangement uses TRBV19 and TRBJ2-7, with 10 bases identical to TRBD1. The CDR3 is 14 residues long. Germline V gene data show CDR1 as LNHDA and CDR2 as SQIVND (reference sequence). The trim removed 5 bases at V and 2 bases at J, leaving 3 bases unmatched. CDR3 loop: CASSPDRGPYEQYF. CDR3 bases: TGTGCCAGTAGTCCAGACAGGGGGCCCTACGAGCAGTACTTC.

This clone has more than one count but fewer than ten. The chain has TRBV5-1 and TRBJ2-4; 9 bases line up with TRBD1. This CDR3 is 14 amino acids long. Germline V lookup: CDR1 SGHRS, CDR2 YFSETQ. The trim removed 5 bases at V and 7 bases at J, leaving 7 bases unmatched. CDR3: CASRTGTGLNIQYF. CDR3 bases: TGCGCCAGCAGAACCGGGACAGGGTTGAACATTCAGTACTTC.

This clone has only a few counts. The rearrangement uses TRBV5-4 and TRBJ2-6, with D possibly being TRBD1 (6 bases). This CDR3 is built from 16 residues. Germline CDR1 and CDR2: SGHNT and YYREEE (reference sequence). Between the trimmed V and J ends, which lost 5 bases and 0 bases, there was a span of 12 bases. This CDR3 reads CASRGQPPSGANVLTF. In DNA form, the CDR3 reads TGTGCCAGCAGGGGACAACCTCCCTCTGGGGCCAACGTCCTGACTTTC.

The CDR3 region has the DNA TGTGCCAGTAAACCTAGGACAGATAGCTCCTACGAGCAGTACTTC. Translation gives CASKPRTDSSYEQYF. The chain has TRBV6-6 and TRBJ2-7; D perhaps matches TRBD1 (6 bases). Trimming pared 9 bases from V and 0 bases from J, leaving 18 bases between. CDR1 is MNHNY, CDR2 SVGAGI, per germline (reference sequence). The CDR3 has 15 amino acids.

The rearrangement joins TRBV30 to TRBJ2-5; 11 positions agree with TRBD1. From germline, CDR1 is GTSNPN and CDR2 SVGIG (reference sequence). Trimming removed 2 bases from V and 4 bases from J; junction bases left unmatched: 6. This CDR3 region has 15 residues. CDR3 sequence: CAWSSTGTGGETQYF. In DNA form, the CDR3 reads TGTGCCTGGAGTTCAACCGGGACAGGGGGAGAGACCCAGTACTTC.

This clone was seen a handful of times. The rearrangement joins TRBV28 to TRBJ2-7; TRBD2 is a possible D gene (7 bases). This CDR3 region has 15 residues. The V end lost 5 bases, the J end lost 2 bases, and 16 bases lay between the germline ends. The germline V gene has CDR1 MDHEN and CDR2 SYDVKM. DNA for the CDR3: TGTGCCAGCAGTCGCACCGGGGGGCTCACCTACGAGCAGTACTTC. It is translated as CASSRTGGLTYEQYF.

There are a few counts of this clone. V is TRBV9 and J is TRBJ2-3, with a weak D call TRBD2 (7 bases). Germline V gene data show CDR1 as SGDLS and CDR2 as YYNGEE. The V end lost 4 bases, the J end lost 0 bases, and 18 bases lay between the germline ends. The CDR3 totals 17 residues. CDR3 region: CASSRRGGVTSTDTQYF. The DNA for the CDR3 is TGTGCCAGCAGCCGAAGGGGGGGGGTTACTAGCACAGATACGCAGTATTTT.

This CDR3 reads CASSLTSGETQYF. Written as DNA, the CDR3 is TGTGCCAGCAGCTTGACCTCCGGTGAGACCCAGTACTTC. This sequence joins TRBV5-6 and TRBJ2-5; D is ambiguous. CDR1 is SGHDT and CDR2 is YYEEEE in the germline V gene. V shed 1 base and J shed 5 bases, with 9 bases lying between them. CDR3 size: 13 residues.

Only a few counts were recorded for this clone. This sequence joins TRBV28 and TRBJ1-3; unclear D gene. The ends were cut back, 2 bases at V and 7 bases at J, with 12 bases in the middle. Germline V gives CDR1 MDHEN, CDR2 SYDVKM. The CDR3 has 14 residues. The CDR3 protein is CASSLASRRNTIYF. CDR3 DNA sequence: TGTGCCAGCAGTTTAGCCAGCCGGCGGAACACCATATATTTT.

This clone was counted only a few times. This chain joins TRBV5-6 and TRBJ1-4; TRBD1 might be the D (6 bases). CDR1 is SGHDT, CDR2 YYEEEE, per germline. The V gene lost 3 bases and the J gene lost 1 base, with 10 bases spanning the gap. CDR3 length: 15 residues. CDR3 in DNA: TGTGCCAGCAGCTCCGACAGGCTAACTAATGAAAAACTGTTTTTT. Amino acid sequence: CASSSDRLTNEKLFF.

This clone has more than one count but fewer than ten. The CDR3 loop reads CASSPGSAYSYEQYF. CDR3 DNA sequence: TGTGCCAGCAGCCCAGGATCAGCTTACTCCTACGAGCAGTACTTC. The genes are TRBV7-9 and TRBJ2-7; D is unclear. This CDR3 comprises 15 residues. Trimming stripped 5 bases from V and 0 bases from J, with 14 bases between. Germline V gene lookup returns CDR1 SEHNR and CDR2 FQNEAQ (reference sequence). The whole variable domain, remainder taken from reference TRBV7-9 and TRBJ2-7, is DTGVSQNPRHKITKRGQNVTFRCDPISEHNRLYWYRQTLGQGPEFLTYFQNEAQLEKSRLLSDRFSAERPKGSFSTLEIQRTEQGDSAMYLCASSPGSAYSYEQYFGPGTRLTVT.

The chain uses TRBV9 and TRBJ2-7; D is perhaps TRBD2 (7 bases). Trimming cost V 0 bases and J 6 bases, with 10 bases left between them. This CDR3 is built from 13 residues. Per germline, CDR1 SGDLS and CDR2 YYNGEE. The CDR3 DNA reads TGTGCCAGCAGCGTAGAGGGGGAGGGCGAGCAGTACTTC. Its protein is CASSVEGEGEQYF.

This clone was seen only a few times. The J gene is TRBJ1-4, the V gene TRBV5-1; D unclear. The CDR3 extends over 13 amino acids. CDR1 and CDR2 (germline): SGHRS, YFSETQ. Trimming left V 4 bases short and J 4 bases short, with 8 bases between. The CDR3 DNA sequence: TGCGCCAGCAGCCTGACAAATAATGAAAAACTGTTTTTT. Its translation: CASSLTNNEKLFF.

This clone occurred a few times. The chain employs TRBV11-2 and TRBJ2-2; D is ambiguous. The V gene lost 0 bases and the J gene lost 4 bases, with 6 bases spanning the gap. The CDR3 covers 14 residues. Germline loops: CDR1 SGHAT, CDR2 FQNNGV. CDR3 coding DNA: TGTGCCAGCAGCTTAGATGGCCTCACCGGGGAGCTGTTTTTT. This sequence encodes CASSLDGLTGELFF.

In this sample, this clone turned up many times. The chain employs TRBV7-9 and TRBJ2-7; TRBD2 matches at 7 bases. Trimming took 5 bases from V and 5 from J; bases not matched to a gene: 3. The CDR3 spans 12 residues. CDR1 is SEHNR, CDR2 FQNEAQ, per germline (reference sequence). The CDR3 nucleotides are TGTGCCAGCAGCCGCCGGGAGGACGAGCAGTACTTC. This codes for CASSRREDEQYF.

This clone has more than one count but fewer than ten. The CDR3 coding sequence is TGTGCCAGCAGCCCCGATGGCGGGTCTGGGGCCAACGTCCTGACTTTC. Protein: CASSPDGGSGANVLTF. The rearrangement links TRBV7-9 to TRBJ2-6, with D perhaps TRBD2 (5 bases). The germline CDR1 and CDR2 sequences are SEHNR and FQNEAQ (reference sequence). V lost 5 bases and J lost 1, with 12 bases in between. This CDR3 has 16 residues.

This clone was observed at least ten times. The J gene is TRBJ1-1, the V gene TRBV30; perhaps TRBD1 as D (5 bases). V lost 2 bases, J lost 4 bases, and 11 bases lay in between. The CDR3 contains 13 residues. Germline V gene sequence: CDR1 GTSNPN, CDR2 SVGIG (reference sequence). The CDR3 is CAWSLTQGTEAFF. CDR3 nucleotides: TGTGCCTGGAGTCTCACCCAGGGCACTGAAGCTTTCTTT.

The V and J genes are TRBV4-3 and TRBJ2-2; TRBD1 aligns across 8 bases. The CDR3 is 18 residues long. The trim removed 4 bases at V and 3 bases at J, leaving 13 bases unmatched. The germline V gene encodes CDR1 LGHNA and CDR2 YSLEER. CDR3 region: CASSRGATGGVDTGELFF. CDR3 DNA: TGCGCCAGCAGCCGAGGAGCAACAGGGGGAGTTGACACCGGGGAGCTGTTTTTT.

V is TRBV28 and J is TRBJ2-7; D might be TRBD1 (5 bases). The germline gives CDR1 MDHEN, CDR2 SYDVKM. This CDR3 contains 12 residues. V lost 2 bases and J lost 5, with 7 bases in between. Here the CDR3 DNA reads TGTGCCAGCAGTTTAAGCAGGGACGAGCAGTACTTC. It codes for CASSLSRDEQYF.

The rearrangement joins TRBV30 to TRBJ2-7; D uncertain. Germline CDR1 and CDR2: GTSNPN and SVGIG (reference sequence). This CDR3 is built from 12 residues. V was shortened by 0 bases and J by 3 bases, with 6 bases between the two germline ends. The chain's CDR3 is CAWSVSSYEQYF. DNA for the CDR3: TGTGCCTGGAGTGTAAGTAGCTACGAGCAGTACTTC. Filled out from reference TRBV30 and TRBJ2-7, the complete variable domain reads SQTIHQWPATLVQPVGSPLSLECTVEGTSNPNLYWYRQAAGRGLQLLFYSVGIGQISSEVPQNLSASRPQDRQFILSSKKLLLSDSGFYLCAWSVSSYEQYFGPGTRLTVT.

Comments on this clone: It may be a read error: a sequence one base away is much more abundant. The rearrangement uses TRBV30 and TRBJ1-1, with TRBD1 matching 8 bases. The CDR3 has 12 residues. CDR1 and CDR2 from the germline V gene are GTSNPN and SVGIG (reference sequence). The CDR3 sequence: CVWGQANTEAFF. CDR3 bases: TGTGTCTGGGGACAGGCGAACACTGAAGCTTTCTTT.

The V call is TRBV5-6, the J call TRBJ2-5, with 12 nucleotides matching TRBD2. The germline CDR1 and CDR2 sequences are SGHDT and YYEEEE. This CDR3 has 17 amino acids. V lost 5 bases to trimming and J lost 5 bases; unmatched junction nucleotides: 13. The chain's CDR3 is CASSKLAGGARVETQYF. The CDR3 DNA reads TGTGCCAGCAGTAAACTAGCGGGGGGCGCCCGGGTGGAGACCCAGTACTTC.

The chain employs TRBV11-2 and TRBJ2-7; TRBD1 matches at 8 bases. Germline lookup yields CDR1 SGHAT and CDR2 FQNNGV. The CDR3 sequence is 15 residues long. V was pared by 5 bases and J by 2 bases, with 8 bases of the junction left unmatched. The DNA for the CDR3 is TGTGCCAGCAGCCTTCGACAGGGGAGGCCCTACGAGCAGTACTTC. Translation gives CASSLRQGRPYEQYF.

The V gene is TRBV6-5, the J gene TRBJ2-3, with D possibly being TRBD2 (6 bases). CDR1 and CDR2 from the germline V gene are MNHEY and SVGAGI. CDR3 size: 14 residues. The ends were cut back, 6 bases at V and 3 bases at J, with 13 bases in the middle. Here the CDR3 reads CASRRRGRTDTQYF. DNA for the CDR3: TGTGCCAGCAGGCGCCGGGGGAGGACAGATACGCAGTATTTT.

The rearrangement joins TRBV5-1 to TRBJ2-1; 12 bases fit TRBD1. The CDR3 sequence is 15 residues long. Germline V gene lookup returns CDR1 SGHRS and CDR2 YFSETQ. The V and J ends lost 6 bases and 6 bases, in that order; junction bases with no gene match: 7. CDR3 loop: CASILGTGGLNEQFF. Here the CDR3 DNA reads TGCGCCAGCATTCTCGGGACAGGGGGCCTCAATGAGCAGTTCTTC. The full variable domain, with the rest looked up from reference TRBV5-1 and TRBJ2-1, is KAGVTQTPRYLIKTRGQQVTLSCSPISGHRSVSWYQQTPGQGLQFLFEYFSETQRNKGNFPGRFSGRQFSNSRSEMNVSTLELGDSALYLCASILGTGGLNEQFFGPGTRLTVL.

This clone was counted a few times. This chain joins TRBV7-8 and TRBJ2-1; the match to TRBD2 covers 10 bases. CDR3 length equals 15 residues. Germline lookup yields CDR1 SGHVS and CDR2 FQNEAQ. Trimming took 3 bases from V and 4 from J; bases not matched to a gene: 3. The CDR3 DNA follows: TGTGCCAGCAGCTTCCGTAGCGGGGGGTACAATGAGCAGTTCTTC. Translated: CASSFRSGGYNEQFF.